The 29 T cell receptor beta chains reported below all come from one sample, sequenced in a study of response to subunit inactivated influenza vaccine. In TCRdb, the RT-PCR reads were re-called with MiXCR into one record per CDR3 protein. The sample lists hundreds of thousands of distinct CDR3 sequences, more than 10% seen once, with 7.8% in the top ten. The sample consisted of non-naive T cells sorted from PBMCs, taken approximately 15 days before vaccination. These receptors were taken from a man in his forties or fifties who received an inactivated influenza vaccine.

The chain combines TRBV7-2 with TRBJ2-1; the match to TRBD1 covers 8 bases. The trim removed 5 bases at V and 2 bases at J, leaving 5 bases unmatched. The CDR3 is 15 residues long. Per germline, CDR1 SGHTA and CDR2 FQGNSA. The DNA for the CDR3 is TGTGCCAGCAGCGAAGACAGGGGAACCTACAATGAGCAGTTCTTC. It encodes CASSEDRGTYNEQFF.

The chain links TRBV24-1 to TRBJ1-5; D might be TRBD1 (5 bases). The V and J ends lost 10 bases and 4 bases respectively, with 10 bases between them. The CDR3 consists of 12 residues. Germline assignment: CDR1 KGHDR and CDR2 SFDVKD. CDR3 DNA: TGTGCCACGGGGCGGCGGAATCAGCCCCAGCATTTT. Its translation: CATGRRNQPQHF.

The V gene is TRBV7-9, the J gene TRBJ1-6; D remains unclear. Trimming cost V 5 bases and J 5 bases, with 4 bases left between them. The CDR3 runs to 12 residues. Germline V gives CDR1 SEHNR, CDR2 FQNEAQ (reference sequence). The DNA for the CDR3 is TGTGCCAGCAGCCACAATAATTCACCCCTCCACTTT. Its protein is CASSHNNSPLHF.

The chain employs TRBV5-6 and TRBJ2-7; a possible D gene is TRBD1 (6 bases). Germline CDR1 and CDR2: SGHDT and YYEEEE. Between the trimmed V and J ends, which lost 3 bases and 5 bases, there was a span of 18 bases. CDR3 length: 15 amino acids. The CDR3 protein is CASSSEQGRYHEQYF. The CDR3 bases are TGTGCCAGCAGCTCCGAACAGGGAAGGTACCACGAGCAGTACTTC.

Many counts were recorded for this clonotype. The chain joins TRBV2 to TRBJ2-7; the D gene is possibly TRBD2 (6 bases). The CDR3 is made up of 14 amino acids. The V and J ends lost 8 bases and 4 bases respectively, with 18 bases between them. CDR1 is SNHLY and CDR2 is FYNNEI in the germline V gene. CDR3 coding DNA: TGTGCCAGCGGGAGGACAACCTTAGGGTACGAGCAGTACTTC. The encoded protein is CASGRTTLGYEQYF.

This clonotype was seen many times. The chain combines TRBV19 with TRBJ1-5, with a possible D match to TRBD1 (5 bases). Germline V gene data show CDR1 as LNHDA and CDR2 as SQIVND (reference sequence). This CDR3 contains 16 residues. The V gene lost 3 bases and the J gene lost 0 bases, with 12 bases spanning the gap. CDR3 DNA: TGTGCCAGTAGTATCCGGACACGGGGTAGCAATCAGCCCCAGCATTTT. Translating it yields CASSIRTRGSNQPQHF.

This clonotype was picked up a small number of times. The chain joins TRBV5-6 to TRBJ2-7; the D gene is possibly TRBD1 (6 bases). Germline V gene data show CDR1 as SGHDT and CDR2 as YYEEEE. V dropped 4 bases and J dropped 2 bases, with 13 bases sitting between them. The CDR3 totals 14 residues. The CDR3 DNA is TGTGCCAGCAGCCCCTTGGACAGTACCTACGAGCAGTACTTC. It translates to CASSPLDSTYEQYF. Variable domain in full (rest from reference TRBV5-6 and TRBJ2-7): DAGVTQSPTHLIKTRGQQVTLRCSPKSGHDTVSWYQQALGQGPQFIFQYYEEEERQRGNFPDRFSGHQFPNYSSELNVNALLLGDSALYLCASSPLDSTYEQYFGPGTRLTVT.

The rearrangement uses TRBV30 and TRBJ2-1; D is perhaps TRBD2 (5 bases). Per the germline V gene, CDR1 is GTSNPN and CDR2 is SVGIG (reference sequence). The germline V and J ends were trimmed by 7 bases and 0 bases, with 13 bases remaining between them. The CDR3 contains 14 residues. CDR3 in DNA: TGTGCCTCCCGGCCCGCGGGCTCCTACAATGAGCAGTTCTTC. The encoded protein is CASRPAGSYNEQFF.

This clonotype has only a few counts. J is TRBJ2-7 and V is TRBV7-8; a weak D match, TRBD2 (5 bases). CDR1 SGHVS and CDR2 FQNEAQ come from the germline V gene. V lost 5 bases to trimming and J lost 2 bases, with 16 bases between them. This CDR3 is built from 15 residues. Here the CDR3 reads CASSEPGIPPYEQYF. The CDR3 bases are TGTGCCAGCAGCGAACCCGGGATTCCTCCCTACGAGCAGTACTTC. The whole variable domain, filled in from reference TRBV7-8 and TRBJ2-7, reads GAGVSQSPRYKVAKRGQDVALRCDPISGHVSLFWYQQALGQGPEFLTYFQNEAQLDKSGLPSDRFFAERPEGSVSTLKIQRTQQEDSAVYLCASSEPGIPPYEQYFGPGTRLTVT.

Many counts were recorded for this clonotype. The rearrangement links TRBV4-2 to TRBJ2-7, with TRBD2 matching 10 bases. The trim removed 1 base at V and 2 bases at J, leaving 5 bases unmatched. Per germline, CDR1 LGHNA and CDR2 YNFKEQ. There are 16 residues in the CDR3. CDR3 in DNA: TGTGCCAGCAGCCAAGTGCCAGCGGGAGGGCCCTACGAGCAGTACTTC. It encodes CASSQVPAGGPYEQYF.

The sample holds many counts of this clonotype. In DNA, the CDR3 is TGCGCCAGCTCGGACAGGCCCGGGGGAGAGACCCAGTACTTC. As protein: CASSDRPGGETQYF. V gene TRBV5-1 combines with J gene TRBJ2-5, with a possible D match to TRBD1 (7 bases). V lost 7 bases and J 4 bases, leaving 17 bases between the germline ends. CDR3 size: 14 residues. The V gene's germline CDR1 is SGHRS and CDR2 YFSETQ. The whole variable domain, filled in from reference TRBV5-1 and TRBJ2-5, reads KAGVTQTPRYLIKTRGQQVTLSCSPISGHRSVSWYQQTPGQGLQFLFEYFSETQRNKGNFPGRFSGRQFSNSRSEMNVSTLELGDSALYLCASSDRPGGETQYFGPGTRLLVL.

This clonotype was picked up many times. The germline gene is not matched at one end of the junction; a read error may be the cause. This sequence joins TRBV5-1 and TRBJ2-3; TRBD2 agrees at 10 bases. The CDR3 runs to 13 residues. Per the germline V gene, CDR1 is SGHRS and CDR2 is YFSETQ. The DNA for the CDR3 is TGCGCCAGCCACCCGGGGTCTAGCGGGGGCCGGAAATTT. It is translated as CASHPGSSGGRKF.

J is TRBJ2-2 and V is TRBV10-3, with D possibly TRBD1 on 5 matching bases. The CDR3 covers 14 residues. Germline CDR1 reads ENHRY; CDR2 reads SYGVKD. The ends were cut back, 2 bases at V and 8 bases at J, with 12 bases in the middle. The CDR3 DNA reads TGTGCCATCAGTGAGGGGGCGTGGAAGGGGGAGCTGTTTTTT. This sequence encodes CAISEGAWKGELFF.

The J gene is TRBJ1-4, the V gene TRBV10-2; 8 bases are shared with TRBD1. Looked up from germline, CDR1 is WSHSY and CDR2 is SAAADI. CDR3 length equals 16 residues. The J segment lost 8 bases and the V segment lost 4 bases, leaving 12 bases of the junction unmatched. The CDR3 loop reads CASSGKTTGEIEKLFF. The CDR3 nucleotides are TGCGCCAGCAGTGGGAAAACGACAGGGGAGATAGAAAAACTGTTTTTT.

The chain links TRBV18 to TRBJ1-1; D is undetermined. In germline, CDR1 is KGHSH, CDR2 LQKENI. This CDR3 region has 15 residues. The germline V and J ends were trimmed by 4 bases and 1 base, with 13 bases remaining between them. The CDR3 region has the DNA TGTGCCAGCTCACAGTCGCGGCTACCGAACACTGAAGCTTTCTTT. It is translated as CASSQSRLPNTEAFF.

This clonotype has a count of ten or more. The chain has TRBV29-1 and TRBJ2-7; weak D call: TRBD1 (6 bases). CDR1 SQVTM and CDR2 ANQGSEA come from the germline V gene. The CDR3 sequence is 11 residues long. The V gene lost 7 bases and the J gene lost 7 bases, with 14 bases spanning the gap. Here the CDR3 reads CSANTGREQYF. In DNA form, the CDR3 reads TGCAGCGCAAATACAGGGAGAGAGCAGTACTTC.

CDR3 sequence: CAISELGGELSEQFF. CDR3 sequence (DNA): TGTGCCATCAGTGAATTAGGGGGAGAGCTCAGCGAGCAGTTCTTC. The chain has TRBV10-3 and TRBJ2-1; D possibly corresponds to TRBD1 (6 bases). Germline V lookup: CDR1 ENHRY, CDR2 SYGVKD. V was clipped by 3 bases and J by 10 bases, with 19 bases between them. The CDR3 loop spans 15 amino acids.

The sample holds a few counts of this clonotype. This chain links TRBV20-1 with TRBJ1-5; unclear D gene. V was shortened by 0 bases and J by 0 bases, with 9 bases between the two germline ends. This CDR3 contains 15 residues. Germline CDR1 DFQATT, CDR2 SNEGSKA (reference sequence). Here the CDR3 reads CSARDFRGSNQPQHF. CDR3 DNA sequence: TGCAGTGCTAGAGATTTTCGCGGTAGCAATCAGCCCCAGCATTTT.

In this sample, this clonotype turned up many times. CDR3 coding DNA: TGTGCCATCAGTGGGGGACAAGAGACCCAGTACTTC. This gives the protein CAISGGQETQYF. The gene calls are TRBV10-3 and TRBJ2-5; D call uncertain. The V end lost 4 bases, the J end lost 2 bases, and 5 bases lay between the germline ends. Germline V lookup: CDR1 ENHRY, CDR2 SYGVKD. The CDR3 runs 12 residues.

The rearrangement uses TRBV7-8 and TRBJ1-1; D is possibly TRBD1 (6 bases). The CDR3 spans 13 residues. Trimming removed 1 base at V and 11 bases at J, with 14 bases between. Germline V lookup: CDR1 SGHVS, CDR2 FQNEAQ. CDR3 loop: CASSLEPGVRAFF. The CDR3 coding sequence is TGTGCCAGCAGCTTAGAGCCAGGGGTTCGGGCTTTCTTT.

The chain joins TRBV5-5 to TRBJ2-3, with D maybe TRBD1 (6 bases). In germline, CDR1 is SGHKS, CDR2 YYEKEE (reference sequence). The CDR3 is made up of 17 amino acids. Trimming shortened V by 0 bases and J by 0 bases, and 14 bases separated the two germline ends. The CDR3 coding sequence is TGTGCCAGCAGCTTGGGGACAGACCTTCGAAGCACAGATACGCAGTATTTT. Protein: CASSLGTDLRSTDTQYF.

This clonotype was counted once. At one of its ends the junction is not consistent with the germline gene, which may arise from a read error. V gene TRBV7-2 combines with J gene TRBJ2-3; 12 bases are shared with TRBD2. CDR3 length equals 15 residues. Germline V CDR1 and CDR2: SGHTA, FQGNSA. In DNA, the CDR3 is TGTTCCAGCAGGAGACTAGCGGGGGCGACAGATACGCAGTATTTT. This sequence encodes CSSRRLAGATDTQYF.

The CDR3, as DNA: TGTGCCAGCAGCCAGTCGGGTTTTGGGGCCAACGTCCTGACTTTC. This translates into CASSQSGFGANVLTF. The rearrangement uses TRBV7-9 and TRBJ2-6; D is uncertain. The CDR3 sequence is 15 residues long. Germline lookup yields CDR1 SEHNR and CDR2 FQNEAQ (reference sequence). The V and J ends lost 5 bases and 3 bases respectively, with 11 bases between them.

The sample holds a few counts of this clonotype. The chain joins TRBV4-1 to TRBJ1-2, with a weak D call TRBD1 (5 bases). Trimming pared 5 bases from V and 2 bases from J, leaving 12 bases between. This CDR3 region has 14 residues. CDR1 MGHRA and CDR2 YSYEKL come from the germline V gene. The CDR3 nucleotides read TGCGCCAGCAGCTCTGGACATTCCAACTATGGCTACACCTTC. It specifies CASSSGHSNYGYTF.

This clonotype showed up many times. The genes are TRBV28 and TRBJ1-3; no clear D gene. Germline V gene sequence: CDR1 MDHEN, CDR2 SYDVKM. The length of the CDR3 is 14 residues. V lost 1 base to trimming and J lost 0 bases, with 4 bases between them. Written as DNA, the CDR3 is TGTGCCAGCAGTTTATTGATCTCTGGAAACACCATATATTTT. Protein sequence: CASSLLISGNTIYF.

The rearrangement links TRBV6-2 or TRBV6-3 to TRBJ2-7; D is undetermined. Trimming removed 6 bases at V and 6 bases at J, with 12 bases between. CDR3 length: 12 residues. Germline assignment: CDR1 MNHEY and CDR2 SVGEGT. The CDR3 nucleotides read TGTGCCAGCAGCCCAACCTCTATCGAGCAGTACTTC. Translating gives CASSPTSIEQYF.

V and J are TRBV7-6 and TRBJ2-1, with TRBD2 identical over 10 bases. Germline CDR1 SGHVS, CDR2 FNYEAQ. CDR3 size: 15 residues. Trimming cost V 5 bases and J 2 bases; bases outside gene matches: 3. CDR3 bases: TGTGCCAGCAGCACCGGACTAGCGGCCTACAATGAGCAGTTCTTC. It is translated as CASSTGLAAYNEQFF.

V and J are TRBV6-6 and TRBJ1-2; no reliable D call. Trimming shortened V by 0 bases and J by 10 bases, and 12 bases separated the two germline ends. CDR1 MNHNY and CDR2 SVGAGI come from the germline V gene (reference sequence). The CDR3 contains 13 residues. CDR3 coding DNA: TGTGCCAGCAGTTACTCCAACATGGGGTACTACACCTTC. Translation: CASSYSNMGYYTF.

This clonotype was seen many times. This chain joins TRBV6-2 or TRBV6-3 and TRBJ2-7, with D perhaps matching TRBD2 (6 bases). Trimming took off 4 bases at V and 5 bases at J, with 9 bases between the two ends. This CDR3 has 12 amino acids. CDR1 MNHEY and CDR2 SVGEGT come from the germline V gene. The CDR3 nucleotides are TGTGCCAGCAGTTGGGGGGAGAACGAGCAGTACTTC. It yields the protein CASSWGENEQYF.